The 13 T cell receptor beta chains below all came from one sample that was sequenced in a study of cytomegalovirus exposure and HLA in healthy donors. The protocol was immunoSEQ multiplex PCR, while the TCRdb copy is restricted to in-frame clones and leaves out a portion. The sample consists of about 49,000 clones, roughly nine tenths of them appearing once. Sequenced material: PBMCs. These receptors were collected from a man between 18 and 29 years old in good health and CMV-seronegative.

The CDR3 DNA follows: TGTGCCAGTACCACGGGACAGGGGCATCAGCCCCAGCATTTT. This codes for CASTTGQGHQPQHF. The rearrangement uses TRBV19 and TRBJ1-5; 10 bases map to TRBD1. This CDR3 spans 14 amino acids. V lost 7 bases, J lost 5 bases, and 5 bases stayed unmatched. CDR1 and CDR2 (germline): LNHDA, SQIVND (reference sequence).

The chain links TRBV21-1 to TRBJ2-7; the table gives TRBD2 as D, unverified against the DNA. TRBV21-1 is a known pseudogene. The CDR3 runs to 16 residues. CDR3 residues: CASSKSRGAWHYEQYF. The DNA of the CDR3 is TGTGCCAGCAGCAAATCGCGGGGGGCTTGGCACTACGAGCAGTACTTC.

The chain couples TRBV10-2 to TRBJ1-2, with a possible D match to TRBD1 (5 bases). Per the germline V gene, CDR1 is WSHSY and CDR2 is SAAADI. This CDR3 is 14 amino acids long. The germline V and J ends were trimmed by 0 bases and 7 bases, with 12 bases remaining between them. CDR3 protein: CASSESGHRAGYTF. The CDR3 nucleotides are TGCGCCAGCAGTGAGTCGGGGCATCGGGCTGGCTACACCTTC.

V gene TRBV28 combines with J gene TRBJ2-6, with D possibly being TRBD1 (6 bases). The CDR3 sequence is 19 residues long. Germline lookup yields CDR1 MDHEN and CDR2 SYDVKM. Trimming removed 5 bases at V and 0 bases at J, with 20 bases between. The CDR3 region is CASSKYRDTSLSGANVLTF. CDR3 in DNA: TGTGCCAGCAGTAAGTACCGGGACACGTCCCTCTCTGGGGCCAACGTCCTGACTTTC.

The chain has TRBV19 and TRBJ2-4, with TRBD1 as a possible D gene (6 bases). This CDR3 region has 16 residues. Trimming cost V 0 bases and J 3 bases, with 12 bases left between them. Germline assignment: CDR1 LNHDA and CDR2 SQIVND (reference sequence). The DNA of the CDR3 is TGTGCCAGTAGTATAGAAGGCAGGGGAAGCAAAAACATTCAGTACTTC. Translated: CASSIEGRGSKNIQYF.

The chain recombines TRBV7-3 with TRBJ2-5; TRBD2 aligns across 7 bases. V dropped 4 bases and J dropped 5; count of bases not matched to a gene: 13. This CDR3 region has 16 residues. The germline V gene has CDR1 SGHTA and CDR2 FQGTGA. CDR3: CASSSLGGRGSETQYF. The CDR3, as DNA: TGTGCCAGCAGCTCCCTCGGCGGGAGAGGTAGCGAGACCCAGTACTTC.

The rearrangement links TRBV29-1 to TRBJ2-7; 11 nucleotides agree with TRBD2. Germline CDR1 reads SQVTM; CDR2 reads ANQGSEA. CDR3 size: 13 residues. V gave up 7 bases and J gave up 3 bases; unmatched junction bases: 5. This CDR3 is CSARTSGYYEQYF. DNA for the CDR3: TGCAGCGCTAGGACTAGCGGGTACTACGAGCAGTACTTC.

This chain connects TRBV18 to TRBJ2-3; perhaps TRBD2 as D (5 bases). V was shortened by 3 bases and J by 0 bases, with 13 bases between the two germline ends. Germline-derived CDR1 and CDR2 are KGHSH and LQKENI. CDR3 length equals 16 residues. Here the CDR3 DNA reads TGTGCCAGCTCACCCGAACGCGGGTCTAGCACAGATACGCAGTATTTT. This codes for CASSPERGSSTDTQYF.

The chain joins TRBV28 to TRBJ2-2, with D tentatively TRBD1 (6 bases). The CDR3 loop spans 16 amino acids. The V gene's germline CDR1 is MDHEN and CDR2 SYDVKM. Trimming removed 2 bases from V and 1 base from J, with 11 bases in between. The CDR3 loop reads CASSLRWTVNTGELFF. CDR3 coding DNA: TGTGCCAGCAGTTTAAGGTGGACAGTGAACACCGGGGAGCTGTTTTTT.

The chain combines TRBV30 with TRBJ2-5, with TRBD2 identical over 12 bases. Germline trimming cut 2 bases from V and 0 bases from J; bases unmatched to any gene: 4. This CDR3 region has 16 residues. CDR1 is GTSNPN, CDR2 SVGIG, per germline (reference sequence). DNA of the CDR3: TGTGCCTGGAGTATTGGACTAGCGGGGCACCAAGAGACCCAGTACTTC. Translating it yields CAWSIGLAGHQETQYF.

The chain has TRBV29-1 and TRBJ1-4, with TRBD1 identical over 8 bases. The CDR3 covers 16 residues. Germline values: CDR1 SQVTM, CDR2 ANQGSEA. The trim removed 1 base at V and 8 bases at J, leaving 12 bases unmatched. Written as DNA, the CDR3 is TGCAGCGTTGAAGGCCCCGAACAGGGGGTTGGGGAAAAACTGTTTTTT. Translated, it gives CSVEGPEQGVGEKLFF.

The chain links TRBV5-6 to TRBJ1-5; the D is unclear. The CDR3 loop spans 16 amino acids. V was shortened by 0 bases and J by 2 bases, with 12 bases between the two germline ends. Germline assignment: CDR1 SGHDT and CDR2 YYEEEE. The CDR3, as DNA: TGTGCCAGCAGCTTGGGAGCGGGCCGCGGCAATCAGCCCCAGCATTTT. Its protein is CASSLGAGRGNQPQHF.

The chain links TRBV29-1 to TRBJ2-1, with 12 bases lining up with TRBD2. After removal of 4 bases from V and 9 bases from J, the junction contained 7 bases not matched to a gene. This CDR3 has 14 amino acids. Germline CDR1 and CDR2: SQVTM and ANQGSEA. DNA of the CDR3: TGCAGCGTTGGTGCTAGCGGGGGGGTGGGTGAGCAGTTCTTC. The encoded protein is CSVGASGGVGEQFF.